The TCR beta chain described here comes from a study of Graves' ophthalmopathy and Graves' hyperthyroidism. Using RNA transcripts, the TCR beta CDR3 regions were amplified. First-round RT-PCR used HTBI primers; second-round multiplex PCR followed. One entry per CDR3 protein results from TCRdb running MiXCR on the multiplex PCR reads. The table lists about 480,000 distinct CDR3 sequences, around an eighth of them singletons. The V gene lost 4 bases and the J gene lost 7 bases, with 11 bases spanning the gap. There are 13 residues in the CDR3. The germline CDR1 and CDR2 sequences are MDHEN and SYDVKM. The chain combines TRBV28 with TRBJ1-5; D uncertain. Sequenced input: blood. This clonotype was obtained from a woman in her thirties with Graves' ophthalmopathy. The CDR3 nucleotides are TGTGCCAGCAGTTCGAAGGTTGGGCAGCCCCAGCATTTT. It specifies CASSSKVGQPQHF.